Listed below are T cell receptor beta chains from one sample, sequenced in a study of blood T cell repertoires in COVID-19. Using immunoSEQ multiplex PCR, the repertoire was profiled, and TCRdb retains in-frame clones only, with some absent. The repertoire holds roughly 100,000 clones, with 70% to 90% as singletons. The sequenced sample consisted of peripheral blood. These receptors were obtained from a man in his forties or fifties with active COVID-19. Both conserved end residues are part of each CDR3. A D gene is named only where the DNA matches it firmly. Clone size is shown for a subset of rows, as once, few, many or a class of expanded clone.

V gene	J gene	clone size	CDR3 length	D gene	CDR3 protein	CDR3 DNA
TRBV3-1/TRBV3-2	TRBJ2-1	-	13	TRBD1	CATSGTGGLGQFF	TGTGCCACCTCCGGGACAGGGGGCCTGGGGCAGTTCTTC
TRBV11-3	TRBJ1-1	-	13	TRBD1	CASSLRGQGKAFF	TGTGCCAGCAGCTTAAGGGGACAGGGTAAAGCTTTCTTT
TRBV5-1	TRBJ2-7	-	14	TRBD2	CASRGLAGEGEQYF	TGCGCCAGCAGGGGACTAGCGGGGGAGGGCGAGCAGTACTTC
TRBV5-1	TRBJ2-7	-	16	TRBD1	CASSSQPGQGSYEQYF	TGCGCCAGCAGCTCACAACCGGGACAGGGATCCTACGAGCAGTACTTC
TRBV27	TRBJ1-1	-	14	TRBD1	CASTPRDRAAEAFF	TGTGCCAGCACCCCCCGGGACAGGGCGGCTGAAGCTTTCTTT
TRBV2	TRBJ2-5	-	12	-	CASSLQGETQYF	TGTGCCAGCAGTCTCCAGGGGGAGACCCAGTACTTC
TRBV27	TRBJ2-7	-	14	-	CASSRYSIGYEQYF	TGTGCCAGCAGTCGATATAGTATTGGCTACGAGCAGTACTTC
TRBV30	TRBJ1-1	-	14	-	CAWRDSPAGTEAFF	TGTGCCTGGAGGGACTCCCCTGCGGGGACTGAAGCTTTCTTT
TRBV2	TRBJ1-5	once	14	TRBD1	CASSAGDRDQPQHF	TGTGCCAGCAGTGCAGGGGACAGGGATCAGCCCCAGCATTTT
TRBV7-2	TRBJ1-5	-	17	TRBD1	CASSSRPRRQGAQPQHF	TGTGCCAGCAGCTCCCGTCCCCGTCGACAGGGGGCCCAGCCCCAGCATTTT
TRBV5-8	TRBJ2-1	-	13	-	CASSKDRYGEQFF	TGTGCCAGCAGCAAAGACAGATACGGTGAGCAGTTCTTC
TRBV6-5	TRBJ1-1	-	14	-	CASSSGGSNTEAFF	TGTGCCAGCAGTTCTGGAGGTTCGAACACTGAAGCTTTCTTT
TRBV5-4	TRBJ2-3	-	16	TRBD2	CASSTLAGGSEDTQYF	TGTGCCAGCAGCACACTAGCGGGGGGGTCGGAGGATACGCAGTATTTT
TRBV10-3	TRBJ2-3	-	14	TRBD2	CAIRGAGDTDTQYF	TGTGCCATCAGAGGAGCGGGGGACACAGATACGCAGTATTTT
TRBV20-1	TRBJ2-7	-	13	-	CSASETANYEQYF	TGCAGTGCTAGTGAGACAGCAAACTACGAGCAGTACTTC
TRBV7-9	TRBJ1-6	-	14	-	CASSLARDGTPLHF	TGTGCCAGCAGCTTAGCGAGGGATGGGACACCCCTCCACTTT
TRBV25-1	TRBJ2-7	few	13	-	CASNKGGMREQYF	TGTGCCAGCAATAAGGGAGGAATGCGCGAGCAGTACTTC
TRBV5-6	TRBJ2-7	once	16	TRBD2	CASSSGPGTSGTEQYF	TGTGCCAGCAGCTCTGGCCCCGGGACTAGCGGGACAGAGCAGTACTTC
TRBV7-8	TRBJ1-1	-	16	-	CASSLGRSPGNTEAFF	TGTGCCAGCAGCTTAGGAAGGAGCCCTGGGAACACTGAAGCTTTCTTT
TRBV7-9	TRBJ2-7	-	11	-	CASSLRDEQYF	TGTGCCAGCAGCTTGCGTGACGAGCAGTACTTC
TRBV7-2	TRBJ1-2	-	16	TRBD1	CASSLGGTGRDYGYTF	TGTGCCAGCAGCTTAGGGGGGACAGGGCGGGACTATGGCTACACCTTC
TRBV7-9	TRBJ2-3	-	14	TRBD2	CASSFGLATDTQYF	TGTGCCAGCAGCTTCGGACTAGCAACAGATACGCAGTATTTT
TRBV3-1/TRBV3-2	TRBJ1-3	-	12	-	CASSLSGNTIYF	TGTGCCAGCAGTCTGTCCGGAAACACCATATATTTT
TRBV30	TRBJ1-2	-	13	-	CAWSAQAGYGYTF	TGTGCCTGGAGTGCTCAGGCAGGCTATGGCTACACCTTC
TRBV4-1	TRBJ2-2	-	16	TRBD2	CASSPLAGANTGELFF	TGCGCCAGCAGCCCCTTAGCGGGGGCCAACACCGGGGAGCTGTTTTTT
TRBV2	TRBJ1-2	-	13	TRBD1	CASSQTGKGGYTF	TGTGCCAGCAGTCAGACAGGGAAGGGTGGCTACACCTTC
TRBV11-2	TRBJ2-1	-	16	TRBD2	CASSLGRGGRYNEQFF	TGTGCCAGCAGCTTAGGGCGGGGGGGCCGCTACAATGAGCAGTTCTTC
TRBV6-1	TRBJ1-4	once	14	-	CASSEYRDYEKLFF	TGTGCCAGCAGTGAGTACCGGGACTATGAAAAACTGTTTTTT
TRBV6-5	TRBJ1-5	few	14	TRBD1	CASSKTGLGQPQHF	TGTGCCAGCAGTAAGACAGGGCTTGGACAGCCCCAGCATTTT
TRBV5-6	TRBJ1-6	-	14	-	CASSGDGGRSPLHF	TGTGCCAGCAGCGGGGACGGGGGGAGGTCACCCCTCCACTTT
TRBV2	TRBJ1-5	-	14	TRBD1	CASSRDRANQPQHF	TGTGCCAGCAGTCGGGACAGGGCGAATCAGCCCCAGCATTTT
TRBV15	TRBJ2-7	-	17	-	CATSFPEGSRSSYEQYF	TGTGCCACCAGCTTCCCCGAGGGCTCGAGGAGCTCCTACGAGCAGTACTTC
TRBV5-5	TRBJ2-3	-	15	TRBD2	CASSLLAGGTDTQYF	TGTGCCAGCAGTCTGCTAGCGGGGGGCACAGATACGCAGTATTTT
TRBV6-2/TRBV6-3	TRBJ1-1	-	14	-	CASSSVSGLGGAFF	TGTGCCAGCAGTTCGGTATCGGGCCTTGGAGGAGCTTTCTTT
TRBV3-1/TRBV3-2	TRBJ2-5	-	17	TRBD2	CASSAPVGAGLGETQYF	TGTGCCAGCAGCGCTCCTGTGGGAGCGGGACTAGGAGAGACCCAGTACTTC
TRBV7-3	TRBJ1-6	few	12	-	CASSLYNSPLHF	TGTGCCAGCAGCCTTTATAATTCACCCCTCCACTTT
TRBV4-2	TRBJ1-1	-	15	-	CASSPSSTVNTEAFF	TGTGCCAGCAGCCCCTCCTCGACAGTGAACACTGAAGCTTTCTTT
TRBV15	TRBJ1-2	-	16	-	CATSRDREALSYGYTF	TGTGCCACCAGCAGAGATCGAGAGGCCCTAAGCTATGGCTACACCTTC
TRBV5-1	TRBJ1-3	-	15	-	CASSLGAGTGNTIYF	TGCGCCAGCAGCTTGGGGGCAGGGACTGGAAACACCATATATTTT
TRBV7-9	TRBJ2-3	few	14	-	CASSFRGSTDTQYF	TGTGCCAGCAGCTTCAGGGGTAGCACAGATACGCAGTATTTT
TRBV5-1	TRBJ1-1	-	16	TRBD1	CASSFKTGGTNTEAFF	TGCGCCAGCAGCTTTAAAACAGGGGGGACGAACACTGAAGCTTTCTTT
TRBV6-5	TRBJ1-5	-	14	-	CASSRVGELRPQHF	TGTGCCAGCAGTCGGGTGGGAGAACTTCGGCCCCAGCATTTT
TRBV2	TRBJ2-2	-	12	-	CASRFRVGELFF	TGTGCCAGCAGATTCAGGGTCGGGGAGCTGTTTTTT
TRBV3-1/TRBV3-2	TRBJ1-5	-	14	TRBD1	CASSPTGGNQPQHF	TGTGCCAGCAGCCCAACAGGGGGTAATCAGCCCCAGCATTTT
TRBV30	TRBJ2-7	-	16	TRBD1	CAWSEGIRTGWGEQYF	TGTGCCTGGAGTGAAGGCATAAGGACAGGCTGGGGGGAGCAGTACTTC
TRBV6-2/TRBV6-3	TRBJ2-2	-	18	TRBD2	CASSTNVLAGVTTGELFF	TGTGCCAGCAGCACTAACGTCCTAGCGGGGGTCACCACCGGGGAGCTGTTTTTT
TRBV11-2	TRBJ2-3	-	15	TRBD2	CASSLDRGGADTQYF	TGTGCCAGCAGCTTAGATCGGGGAGGGGCAGATACGCAGTATTTT
TRBV15	TRBJ1-2	once	14	-	CATSRGGTEYGYTF	TGTGCCACCAGCAGGGGGGGGACGGAATATGGCTACACCTTC
TRBV6-2/TRBV6-3	TRBJ2-3	-	16	TRBD2	CASSYSRLAVTDTQYF	TGTGCCAGCAGTTACTCGAGGCTAGCGGTAACAGATACGCAGTATTTT
TRBV19	TRBJ1-5	-	13	TRBD1	CASRDRSYQPQHF	TGTGCCAGCCGGGACAGGAGTTATCAGCCCCAGCATTTT